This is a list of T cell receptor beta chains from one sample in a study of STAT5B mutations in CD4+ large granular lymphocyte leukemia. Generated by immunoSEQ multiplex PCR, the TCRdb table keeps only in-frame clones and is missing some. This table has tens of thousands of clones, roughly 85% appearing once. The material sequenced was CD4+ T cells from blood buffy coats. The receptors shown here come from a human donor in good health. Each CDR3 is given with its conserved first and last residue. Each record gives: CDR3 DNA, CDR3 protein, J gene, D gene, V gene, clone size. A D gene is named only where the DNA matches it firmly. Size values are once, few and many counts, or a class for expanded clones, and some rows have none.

DNA: TGTGCCTGGAGTGATGTGCGTCAGCCCCAGCATTTT
CDR3: CAWSDVRQPQHF
J: TRBJ1-5
D: -
V: TRBV30
size: -

DNA: TGTGCCAGCAGCTTAGCTCCCTGGGAGGTAGGCGTGCCTTTCAATGAGCAGTTCTTC
CDR3: CASSLAPWEVGVPFNEQFF
J: TRBJ2-1
D: -
V: TRBV7-2
size: once

DNA: TGTGCCAGCAGTTACGACCGCTACGAGCAGTACTTC
CDR3: CASSYDRYEQYF
J: TRBJ2-7
D: -
V: TRBV6-5
size: few

DNA: TGTGCCATCAGTGAGGTGGCTTTTAGAAGTGAGCAGTTCTTC
CDR3: CAISEVAFRSEQFF
J: TRBJ2-1
D: -
V: TRBV10-3
size: -

DNA: TGTGCCAGCAGCTTGGGGACGCTTTACAATGAGCAGTTCTTC
CDR3: CASSLGTLYNEQFF
J: TRBJ2-1
D: -
V: TRBV5-8
size: -

DNA: TGTGCCAGCAGCCTTAGCGATACCGGGGAGCTGTTTTTT
CDR3: CASSLSDTGELFF
J: TRBJ2-2
D: -
V: TRBV11-2
size: once

DNA: TGTGCCTGGAGTGTTGGAGGAGATGAAAAACTGTTTTTT
CDR3: CAWSVGGDEKLFF
J: TRBJ1-4
D: -
V: TRBV30
size: -

DNA: TGTGCCGCCGGGGGTAGTAGGGGATATGGCTACACCTTC
CDR3: CAAGGSRGYGYTF
J: TRBJ1-2
D: -
V: TRBV28
size: -

DNA: TGTGCCAGCAGCCTAGGGGGTGGGCTAGCGGGTTCCGAGCAGTACTTC
CDR3: CASSLGGGLAGSEQYF
J: TRBJ2-7
D: TRBD2
V: TRBV7-2
size: -

DNA: TGTGCCATCAGACAGGGATTAGGGACTGAAGCTTTCTTT
CDR3: CAIRQGLGTEAFF
J: TRBJ1-1
D: -
V: TRBV10-3
size: -

DNA: TGTGCCACCAGCAGAGAGGGCAGGGGCTACGAGCAGTACTTC
CDR3: CATSREGRGYEQYF
J: TRBJ2-7
D: -
V: TRBV15
size: -